One and the same sample provided the 13 T cell receptor beta chains below, sequenced in a study of T cell responses to AZD1222 COVID-19 vaccine (dated by TCRdb to 2020 to 2023). Libraries were prepared through the immunoSEQ multiplex PCR assay. TCRdb's version of the immuneACCESS table is confined to in-frame rearrangements and falls short of the full clone set. An unresolved V gene accounts for under half of the shortfall where checked; the remainder is of unknown origin. In this sample the table shows 91,000 or so clones, roughly 90% of which occur a single time. The ten largest make up around 2.9% of the sample. The time point label here, explained by the study, means: about 28 days (+/-7) after the second vaccine dose. This sample comprised peripheral blood, obtained 28 days after the second AZD1222 dose. These receptors were collected from an adult who received the AZD1222 COVID-19 vaccine.

The CDR3 sequence is CATSRVDGGSGNTIYF. CDR3 coding DNA: TGTGCCACGAGTCGGGTTGACGGTGGCTCTGGAAACACCATATATTTT. The gene calls are TRBV30 and TRBJ1-3; D ambiguous. The CDR3 length is 16 residues. V was cut by 8 bases and J by 0 bases, with 20 bases left in between. Germline V gene lookup returns CDR1 GTSNPN and CDR2 SVGIG (reference sequence).

In its sample, this clone was seen once. The genes are TRBV6-2 or TRBV6-3 and TRBJ1-2; D is possibly TRBD1 (5 bases). The CDR3 extends over 13 amino acids. The V gene lost 2 bases and the J gene lost 3 bases, with 7 bases spanning the gap. From germline, CDR1 is MNHEY and CDR2 SVGEGT. In DNA form, the CDR3 reads TGTGCCAGCAGTTACGGGGCGGACTATGGCTACACCTTC. Amino acids: CASSYGADYGYTF.

The chain recombines TRBV7-8 with TRBJ1-5, with D maybe TRBD1 (5 bases). The germline V and J ends were trimmed by 1 base and 5 bases, with 9 bases remaining between them. The germline gives CDR1 SGHVS, CDR2 FQNEAQ. The CDR3 extends over 14 amino acids. The CDR3 region is CASSLGGRDQPQHF. The CDR3 coding sequence is TGTGCCAGCAGCTTAGGGGGCCGGGATCAGCCCCAGCATTTT.

J is TRBJ1-1 and V is TRBV2; unclear D gene. Germline CDR1 is SNHLY and CDR2 is FYNNEI. The CDR3 sequence is 13 residues long. The ends were cut back, 6 bases at V and 2 bases at J, with 10 bases in the middle. CDR3 bases: TGTGCCAGCAGGGCGAACTTAAACACTGAAGCTTTCTTT. It is translated as CASRANLNTEAFF.

On this clone itself: A junction end diverges from the germline sequence, so it may reflect a read error. The chain uses TRBV6-1 and TRBJ2-5; D is perhaps TRBD2 (5 bases). Germline-derived CDR1 and CDR2 are MNHNS and SASEGT. The CDR3 sequence is 15 residues long. The CDR3 sequence: CASSEVLGVQETRYF. As DNA, the CDR3 is TGTGCCAGCAGTGAGGTTCTCGGGGTTCAAGAGACCCGGTACTTC.

The chain combines TRBV7-9 with TRBJ1-2; 9 bases are a match to TRBD1. The germline V gene has CDR1 SEHNR and CDR2 FQNEAQ (reference sequence). J gave up 4 bases and V 10 bases, and 10 bases lay outside the gene matches. The CDR3 is 14 amino acids. The CDR3 coding sequence is TGTGCCACCTACGCGGGGACAGGGAGCTATGGCTACACCTTC. Translated, it gives CATYAGTGSYGYTF.

V and J are TRBV14 and TRBJ1-3; D is undetermined. CDR3 length equals 15 residues. Between the trimmed V and J ends, which lost 1 base and 4 bases, there was a span of 11 bases. Germline CDR1 reads SGHDN; CDR2 reads FVKESK. The CDR3 region is CASSQVRGRGNTIYF. The DNA of the CDR3 is TGTGCCAGCAGCCAAGTCCGGGGAAGGGGAAACACCATATATTTT.

This clone was counted once. V is TRBV5-1 and J is TRBJ2-1; tentative D call: TRBD2 (6 bases). The ends were cut back, 1 base at V and 5 bases at J, with 10 bases in the middle. The CDR3 runs to 14 residues. Germline assignment: CDR1 SGHRS and CDR2 YFSETQ. CDR3 residues: CASSLTVADNEQFF. The CDR3 DNA sequence: TGCGCCAGCAGCTTGACGGTAGCGGACAATGAGCAGTTCTTC.

The chain joins TRBV18 to TRBJ1-2, with D maybe TRBD1 (6 bases). With 5 bases removed from V and 6 bases from J, the gap between germline ends came to 13 bases. Germline lookup yields CDR1 KGHSH and CDR2 LQKENI. The CDR3 is made up of 13 amino acids. The CDR3 sequence: CASSTSTGDGYTF. In DNA form, the CDR3 reads TGTGCCAGCTCAACCTCGACAGGAGATGGCTACACCTTC.

In nucleotides, the CDR3 is TGTGCCAGCAGCTTAGGGAACGGGTACTATGGCTACACCTTC. Amino acids: CASSLGNGYYGYTF. This chain connects TRBV11-3 to TRBJ1-2; D gene unclear. The length of the CDR3 is 14 residues. In germline, CDR1 is SGHNT, CDR2 YENEEA. Trimming removed 1 base from V and 3 bases from J, with 9 bases in between.

CDR3 coding DNA: TGTGCCAGCAGCTCCAGCGGGGGGGCCGGAAATGAGCAGTTCTTC. Translated, it gives CASSSSGGAGNEQFF. The rearrangement uses TRBV7-3 and TRBJ2-1, with TRBD2 matching over 10 bases. Germline V gene sequence: CDR1 SGHTA, CDR2 FQGTGA. The CDR3 length is 15 residues. With V trimmed by 4 bases and J by 7 bases, 7 bases remained unmatched.

The V gene is TRBV7-9, the J gene TRBJ1-1; D gene uncertain. The CDR3 is made up of 11 amino acids. Germline V gene lookup returns CDR1 SEHNR and CDR2 FQNEAQ (reference sequence). Trimming stripped 8 bases from V and 7 bases from J, with 11 bases between. Here the CDR3 DNA reads TGTGCCAGCCGGTCGGAAGTTGAAGCTTTCTTT. Translated: CASRSEVEAFF.

The rearrangement joins TRBV5-1 to TRBJ1-1, with unresolved D. Trimming stripped 0 bases from V and 1 base from J, with 10 bases between. There are 15 residues in the CDR3. Germline CDR1 and CDR2: SGHRS and YFSETQ. The CDR3 region is CASSLAGRSNTEAFF. In DNA, the CDR3 is TGCGCCAGCAGCTTGGCCGGACGGTCGAACACTGAAGCTTTCTTT.